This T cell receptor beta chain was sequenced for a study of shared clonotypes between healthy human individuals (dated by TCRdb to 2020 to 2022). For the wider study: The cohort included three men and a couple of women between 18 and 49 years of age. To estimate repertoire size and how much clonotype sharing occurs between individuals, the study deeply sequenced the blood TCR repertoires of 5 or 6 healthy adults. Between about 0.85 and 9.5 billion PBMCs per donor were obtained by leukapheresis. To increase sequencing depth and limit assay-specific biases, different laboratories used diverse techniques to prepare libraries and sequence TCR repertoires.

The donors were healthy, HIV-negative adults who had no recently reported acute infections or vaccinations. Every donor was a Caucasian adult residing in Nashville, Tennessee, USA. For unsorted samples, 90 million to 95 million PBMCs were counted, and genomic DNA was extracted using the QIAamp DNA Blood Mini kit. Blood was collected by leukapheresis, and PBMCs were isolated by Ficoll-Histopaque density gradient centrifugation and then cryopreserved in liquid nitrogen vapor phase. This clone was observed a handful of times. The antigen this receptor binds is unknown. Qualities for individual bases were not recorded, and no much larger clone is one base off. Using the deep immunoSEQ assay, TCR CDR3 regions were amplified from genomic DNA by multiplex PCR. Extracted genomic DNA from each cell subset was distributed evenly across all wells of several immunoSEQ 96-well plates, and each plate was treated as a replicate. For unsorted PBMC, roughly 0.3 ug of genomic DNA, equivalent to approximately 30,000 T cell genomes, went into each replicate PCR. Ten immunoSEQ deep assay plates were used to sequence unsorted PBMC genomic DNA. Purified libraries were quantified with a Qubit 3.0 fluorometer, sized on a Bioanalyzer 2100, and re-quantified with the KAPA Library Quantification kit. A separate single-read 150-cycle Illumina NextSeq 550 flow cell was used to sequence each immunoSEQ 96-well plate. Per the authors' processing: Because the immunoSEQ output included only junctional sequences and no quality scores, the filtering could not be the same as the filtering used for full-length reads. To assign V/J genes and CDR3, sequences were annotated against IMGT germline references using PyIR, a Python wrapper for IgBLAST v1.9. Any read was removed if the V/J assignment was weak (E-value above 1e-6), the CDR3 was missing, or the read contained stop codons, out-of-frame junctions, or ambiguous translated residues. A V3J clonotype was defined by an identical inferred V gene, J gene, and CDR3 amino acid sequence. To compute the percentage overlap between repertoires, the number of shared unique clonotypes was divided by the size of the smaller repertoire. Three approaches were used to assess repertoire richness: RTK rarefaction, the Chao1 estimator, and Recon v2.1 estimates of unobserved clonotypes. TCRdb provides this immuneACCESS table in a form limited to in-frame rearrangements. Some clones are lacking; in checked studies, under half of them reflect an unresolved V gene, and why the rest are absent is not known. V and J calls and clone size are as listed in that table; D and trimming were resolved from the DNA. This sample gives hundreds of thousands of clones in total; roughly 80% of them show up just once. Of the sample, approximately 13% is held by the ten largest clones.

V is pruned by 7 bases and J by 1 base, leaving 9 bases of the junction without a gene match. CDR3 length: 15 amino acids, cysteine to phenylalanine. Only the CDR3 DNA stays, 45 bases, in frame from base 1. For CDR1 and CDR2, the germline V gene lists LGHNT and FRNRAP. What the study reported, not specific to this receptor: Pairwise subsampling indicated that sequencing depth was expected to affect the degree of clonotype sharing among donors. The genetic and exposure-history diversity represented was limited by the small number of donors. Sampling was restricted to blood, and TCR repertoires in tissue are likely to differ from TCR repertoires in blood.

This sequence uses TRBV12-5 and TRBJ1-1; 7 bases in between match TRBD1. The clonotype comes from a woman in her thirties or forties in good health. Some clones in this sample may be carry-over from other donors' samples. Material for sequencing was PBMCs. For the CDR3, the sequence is CASAGQAGSNTEAFF. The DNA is TGTGCTAGTGCCGGACAGGCAGGCTCGAACACTGAAGCTTTCTTT.